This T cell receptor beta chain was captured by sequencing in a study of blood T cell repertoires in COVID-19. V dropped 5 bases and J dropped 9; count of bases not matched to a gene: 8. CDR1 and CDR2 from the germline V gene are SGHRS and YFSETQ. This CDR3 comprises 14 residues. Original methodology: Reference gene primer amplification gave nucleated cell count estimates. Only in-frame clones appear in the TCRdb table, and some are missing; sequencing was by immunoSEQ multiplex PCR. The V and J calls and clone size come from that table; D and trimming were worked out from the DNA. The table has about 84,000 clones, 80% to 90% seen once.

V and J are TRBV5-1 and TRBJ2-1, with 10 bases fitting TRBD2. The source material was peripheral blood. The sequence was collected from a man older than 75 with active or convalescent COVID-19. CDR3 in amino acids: CASRRAGGLSEQFF. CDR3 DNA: TGCGCCAGCAGAAGAGCGGGGGGGCTTAGTGAGCAGTTCTTC.